These 18 T cell receptor beta chains came from one sample sequenced in a study of metastatic and nonmetastatic thyroid tumors. Using MiXCR, TCRdb reanalyzed the PCR reads. The data show roughly 4,700 clones, 25% to 30% seen once. Ahead of thyroid surgery, no patient had received treatment of any kind. The specimen was adjacent normal tissue. The receptors stem from a female donor with papillary thyroid cancer or a benign thyroid nodule (not recorded which). Some clones in this sample may be carry-over from other donors' samples.

The rearrangement links TRBV30 to TRBJ1-4; the D is unclear. This CDR3 is 13 amino acids long. Germline V gene lookup returns CDR1 GTSNPN and CDR2 SVGIG (reference sequence). With 3 bases removed from V and 8 bases from J, the gap between germline ends came to 13 bases. CDR3: CAWRYPVGEKLFF. CDR3 in DNA: TGTGCCTGGAGATATCCGGTCGGGGAAAAACTGTTTTTT.

The rearrangement links TRBV4-1 to TRBJ2-7, with D tentatively TRBD1 (5 bases). V was trimmed by 1 base and J by 3 bases, leaving 10 bases between them. The CDR3 sequence is 14 residues long. Germline CDR1 reads MGHRA; CDR2 reads YSYEKL. The CDR3 reads CASSQGQQVYEQYF. CDR3 DNA sequence: TGCGCCAGCAGCCAAGGCCAACAGGTCTACGAGCAGTACTTC.

The J gene is TRBJ1-5, the V gene TRBV10-2; perhaps TRBD1 as D (5 bases). CDR1 is WSHSY, CDR2 SAAADI, per germline. This CDR3 comprises 12 residues. V lost 9 bases, J lost 4 bases, and 10 bases lay in between. This CDR3 is CASGAGNQPQHF. CDR3 sequence (DNA): TGCGCCAGTGGGGCGGGGAATCAGCCCCAGCATTTT.

This clone was counted between two and nine times. This rearrangement joins TRBV6-1 to TRBJ1-1, with unresolved D. The CDR3 covers 12 residues. V was pared by 11 bases and J by 0 bases, with 10 bases between. CDR1 MNHNS and CDR2 SASEGT come from the germline V gene. CDR3 bases: TGTGCCGCAGCATGGGTGAACACTGAAGCTTTCTTT. Amino acid sequence: CAAAWVNTEAFF.

This clone is categorized as medium-sized. The chain carries TRBV4-3 and TRBJ2-7; 14 bases align to TRBD2. The CDR3 sequence is 18 residues long. From germline, CDR1 is LGHNA and CDR2 YSLEER. V lost 0 bases to trimming and J lost 3 bases; unmatched junction nucleotides: 7. CDR3 region: CASSQEAAGTSGSYEQYF. CDR3 sequence (DNA): TGCGCCAGCAGCCAAGAAGCGGCTGGGACTAGCGGGAGCTACGAGCAGTACTTC.

This clone was found many times. With a much larger clone just one base away, this may be a read error. The rearrangement links TRBV27 to TRBJ2-6; the D call may be TRBD1 or TRBD2 (5 bases each). This CDR3 spans 14 amino acids. Germline V CDR1 and CDR2: MNHEY, SMNVEV (reference sequence). The CDR3 nucleotides are TGTGCCAGCAGCTCTAGCTCTGGGGCCAACGTCCAGACTTTC. Translation: CASSSSSGANVQTF.

The J gene is TRBJ1-6, the V gene TRBV7-3, with TRBD1 as a possible D gene (5 bases). Germline CDR1 and CDR2: SGHTA and FQGTGA. The CDR3 loop spans 13 amino acids. Trimming took off 6 bases at V and 10 bases at J, with 13 bases between the two ends. This CDR3 reads CASSGQGGSPLHF. In DNA, the CDR3 is TGTGCCAGCAGTGGGCAGGGCGGGTCACCCCTCCACTTT.

This clone was counted ten times or more. This chain connects TRBV5-6 to TRBJ2-7; possibly TRBD2 for D (5 bases). V lost 0 bases, J lost 3 bases, and 10 bases lay in between. This CDR3 comprises 14 residues. The germline V gene encodes CDR1 SGHDT and CDR2 YYEEEE. CDR3 sequence: CASSLGTGLYEQYF. The CDR3 DNA reads as TGTGCCAGCAGCTTGGGGACTGGGCTCTACGAGCAGTACTTC.

This clone was recorded many times. A much larger clone differs from this one at a single base, so this may be a read error. The rearrangement links TRBV12-3 or TRBV12-4 to TRBJ2-2, with TRBD1 matching 8 bases. This CDR3 spans 15 amino acids. Germline trimming cut 6 bases from V and 6 bases from J; bases unmatched to any gene: 9. The CDR3 DNA reads TGTGCCAGCAGCGAAAACGGACAGGGACCCGGGGAGCTGTTTTTT. It encodes CASSENGQGPGELFF.

By share, this clone ranks as medium-sized. This chain connects TRBV20-1 to TRBJ2-1; 10 positions agree with TRBD2. Germline V gene data show CDR1 as DFQATT and CDR2 as SNEGSKA (reference sequence). The junction had 8 bases not matched to a gene; V was cut back by 3 bases and J by 0 bases. This CDR3 is 17 amino acids long. This CDR3 reads CSASPSGLAISYNEQFF. The DNA for the CDR3 is TGCAGTGCTAGTCCCTCGGGACTAGCGATCTCCTACAATGAGCAGTTCTTC.

By share of the sample, this clone is medium-sized (0.01 to 0.1%). This rearrangement joins TRBV19 to TRBJ1-4, with D uncertain. Germline CDR1 reads LNHDA; CDR2 reads SQIVND (reference sequence). V lost 3 bases, J lost 8 bases, and 7 bases lay in between. The CDR3 has 12 amino acids. The CDR3 sequence is CASSIISEKLFF. In nucleotides, the CDR3 is TGTGCCAGTAGTATCATATCCGAAAAACTGTTTTTT.

Judged by abundance, this clone is large. This chain connects TRBV2 to TRBJ2-7, with 9 bases matching TRBD1. Germline V lookup: CDR1 SNHLY, CDR2 FYNNEI. CDR3 length: 15 amino acids. The V and J ends lost 6 bases and 1 base, in that order; junction bases with no gene match: 7. Here the CDR3 reads CASRTGQGLSYEQYF. CDR3 DNA sequence: TGTGCCAGCAGGACGGGACAGGGCTTATCCTACGAGCAGTACTTC. Supplemented by reference TRBV2 and TRBJ2-7, the full variable domain reads EPEVTQTPSHQVTQMGQEVILRCVPISNHLYFYWYRQILGQKVEFLVSFYNNEISEKSEIFDDQFSVERPDGSNFTLKIRSTKLEDSAMYFCASRTGQGLSYEQYFGPGTRLTVT.

A few counts support this clone. The CDR3 ends on some other residue instead of the conserved phenylalanine or tryptophan, so this is likely a read error. The chain employs TRBV6-4 and TRBJ2-6; TRBD1 is a possible D gene (5 bases). The CDR3 has 16 amino acids. CDR1 is MRHNA, CDR2 SNTAGT, per germline. CDR3 nucleotides: TGTGCCAGCAGTGACGGTCACCACTCTGGGGCCAACTTCCTGACTCTC. It yields the protein CASSDGHHSGANFLTL.

Many counts were recorded for this clone. This chain joins TRBV18 and TRBJ1-1; unclear D gene. The CDR3 length is 19 residues. Germline V gene data show CDR1 as KGHSH and CDR2 as LQKENI. V was clipped by 0 bases and J by 0 bases, with 20 bases between them. This chain's CDR3 is CASSPPLVGFDNLNTEAFF. The CDR3 DNA reads TGTGCCAGCTCACCACCCTTGGTTGGGTTCGACAATTTGAACACTGAAGCTTTCTTT. The full variable domain, with the rest looked up from reference TRBV18 and TRBJ1-1, is NAGVMQNPRHLVRRRGQEARLRCSPMKGHSHVYWYRQLPEEGLKFMVYLQKENIIDESGMPKERFSAEFPKEGPSILRIQQVVRGDSAAYFCASSPPLVGFDNLNTEAFFGQGTRLTVV.

The CDR3, as DNA: TGTGCCAGCAGCTTTTGGGGCAGTAGTTTTAACACCGGGGAGCTGTTTTTT. It is translated as CASSFWGSSFNTGELFF. V and J are TRBV5-6 and TRBJ2-2; perhaps TRBD1 as D (5 bases). Germline V gene lookup returns CDR1 SGHDT and CDR2 YYEEEE. This CDR3 comprises 17 residues. V lost 2 bases and J 2 bases, leaving 16 bases between the germline ends.

This clone is medium-sized in the sample. The CDR3 DNA is TGTGCCAGCAGCCCGTCGGGACTAGCGGGAGTCGAGCAGTACTTC. Protein product: CASSPSGLAGVEQYF. The V call is TRBV7-2, the J call TRBJ2-7; 14 nucleotides match TRBD2. This CDR3 comprises 15 residues. Germline CDR1 is SGHTA and CDR2 is FQGNSA. V gave up 5 bases and J gave up 6 bases; unmatched junction bases: 6.

This clone counts as medium-sized. The chain employs TRBV7-8 and TRBJ2-1; D is unresolved. Germline V gene data show CDR1 as SGHVS and CDR2 as FQNEAQ. The CDR3 runs to 15 residues. Trimming shortened V by 1 base and J by 5 bases, and 12 bases separated the two germline ends. The CDR3: CASSLGSRENNEQFF. The DNA for the CDR3 is TGTGCCAGCAGCTTAGGCTCGCGCGAGAACAATGAGCAGTTCTTC.

This clone is medium-sized within its sample. The DNA for the CDR3 is TGTGCCTGGAACCAGGGGGGCAATCAGCCCCAGCATTTT. This encodes CAWNQGGNQPQHF. The V gene is TRBV30, the J gene TRBJ1-5; 7 bases align to TRBD1. V lost 4 bases to trimming and J lost 2 bases; unmatched junction nucleotides: 2. CDR3 length: 13 amino acids. CDR1 GTSNPN and CDR2 SVGIG come from the germline V gene (reference sequence).